What follows is one T cell receptor beta chain and its context. Germline V gives CDR1 SGHAT, CDR2 FQDESV (reference sequence). CDR3 length: 15 residues. V was pared by 0 bases and J by 4 bases, with 12 bases between. These data are taken from a study of cytomegalovirus exposure and HLA in healthy donors. Overall study context: From about 200 million T cells, an earlier analysis saw 120 million or so unique TCR beta sequences.

The PCR had 60 Vbeta and 13 Jbeta primers. This table comes from immunoSEQ multiplex PCR, and its TCRdb copy is limited to in-frame clones, with some not included. The sample lists roughly 100,000 clones, more than 60% occurring once. This chain links TRBV11-1 with TRBJ2-5, with a tentative D call TRBD1 (5 bases). The clonotype originates from a man aged 55 to 70 in good health and CMV-seronegative. The sample taken for sequencing was PBMCs. DNA for the CDR3: TGTGCCAGCAGCTTAGCCGGCTCAGGGATAGAGACCCAGTACTTC. Protein: CASSLAGSGIETQYF.